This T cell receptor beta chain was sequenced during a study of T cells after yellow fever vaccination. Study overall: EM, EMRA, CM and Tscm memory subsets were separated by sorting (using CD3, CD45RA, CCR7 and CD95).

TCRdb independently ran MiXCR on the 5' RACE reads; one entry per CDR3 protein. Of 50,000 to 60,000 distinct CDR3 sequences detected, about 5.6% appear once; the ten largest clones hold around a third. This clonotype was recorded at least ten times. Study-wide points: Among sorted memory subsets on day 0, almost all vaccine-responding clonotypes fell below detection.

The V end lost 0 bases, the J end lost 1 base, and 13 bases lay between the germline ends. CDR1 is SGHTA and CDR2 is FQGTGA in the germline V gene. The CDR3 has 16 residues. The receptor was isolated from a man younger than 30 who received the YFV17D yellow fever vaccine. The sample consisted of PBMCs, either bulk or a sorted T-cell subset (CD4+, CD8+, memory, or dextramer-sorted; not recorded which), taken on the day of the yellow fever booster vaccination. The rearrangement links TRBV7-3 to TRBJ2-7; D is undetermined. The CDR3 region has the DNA TGTGCCAGCAGCTTAACCCCCAGAGTCTCGTCCTACGAGCAGTACTTC. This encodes CASSLTPRVSSYEQYF.